Listed here are 29 T cell receptor beta chains from one sample, sequenced in a study of liver allograft versus peripheral blood T cells. Study details: Recipients' peripheral blood T cell receptor repertoires were compared with those in transplanted livers.

TCRdb used MiXCR to reprocess the reads, holding one entry per CDR3 protein. The data show fewer than 15,000 distinct CDR3 sequences, approximately 17% seen once. The receptor source for this set is a human patient who had a liver transplant. Some T cells here may be from the graft donor.

This clonotype showed up many times. The chain recombines TRBV28 with TRBJ2-3; D is unresolved. Between the trimmed V and J ends, which lost 2 bases and 0 bases, there was a span of 6 bases. In germline, CDR1 is MDHEN, CDR2 SYDVKM. CDR3 size: 14 residues. CDR3 DNA: TGTGCCAGCAGTTTAGGCATAAGCACAGATACGCAGTATTTT. It specifies CASSLGISTDTQYF.

The chain recombines TRBV9 with TRBJ2-5, with 10 bases fitting TRBD1. This CDR3 is built from 17 residues. V lost 0 bases, J lost 5 bases, and 10 bases stayed unmatched. Germline CDR1 reads SGDLS; CDR2 reads YYNGEE. CDR3 sequence (DNA): TGTGCCAGCAGCGTAGTTGGGTCGGGACAGGGGAAGGAGACCCAGTACTTC. It encodes CASSVVGSGQGKETQYF.

The chain joins TRBV7-9 to TRBJ1-4; D is perhaps TRBD1 (5 bases). This CDR3 has 14 amino acids. The V end was cut by 3 bases, the J end by 3 bases, with 8 bases between. CDR1 is SEHNR and CDR2 is FQNEAQ in the germline V gene (reference sequence). This chain's CDR3 is CASSFWGSNEKLFF. DNA of the CDR3: TGTGCCAGCAGCTTTTGGGGGTCTAATGAAAAACTGTTTTTT.

The chain combines TRBV20-1 with TRBJ1-1; possibly TRBD1 for D (5 bases). In germline, CDR1 is DFQATT, CDR2 SNEGSKA (reference sequence). Trimming pared 0 bases from V and 4 bases from J, leaving 15 bases between. The CDR3 length is 15 residues. Here the CDR3 reads CSARDSGRVGTEAFF. Here the CDR3 DNA reads TGCAGTGCTAGAGATAGCGGCAGGGTAGGCACTGAAGCTTTCTTT.

The chain uses TRBV5-4 and TRBJ1-1; D is possibly TRBD1 (5 bases). In germline, CDR1 is SGHNT, CDR2 YYREEE (reference sequence). Trimming took 3 bases from V and 5 from J, leaving 17 bases between them. The CDR3 totals 15 residues. The CDR3 DNA reads as TGTGCCAGCAGCTCTGATCTTGGGGCAGGGACTGAAGCTTTCTTT. This sequence encodes CASSSDLGAGTEAFF.

This clonotype rates as medium-sized. Sequence at one end of the junction differs from germline and may be a read error. The genes are TRBV6-1 and TRBJ1-4; 8 bases map to TRBD1. The CDR3 runs 13 residues. Germline-derived CDR1 and CDR2 are MNHNS and SASEGT. The CDR3 sequence: CASSESMGGQAAF. CDR3 nucleotides: TGTGCCAGCAGTGAAAGTATGGGGGGACAGGCCGCCTTT.

The chain has TRBV20-1 and TRBJ2-1, with unresolved D. This CDR3 has 15 amino acids. V lost 6 bases and J 6 bases, leaving 21 bases between the germline ends. Germline V gene sequence: CDR1 DFQATT, CDR2 SNEGSKA (reference sequence). The CDR3 reads CSALGPRRWGNEQFF. CDR3 sequence (DNA): TGCAGTGCCCTCGGGCCCAGGCGTTGGGGCAATGAGCAGTTCTTC.

This clonotype has at least ten counts. DNA of the CDR3: TGTGCCAGCAGCCTCTTACAGGGAAACTCCTACAATGAGCAGTTCTTC. Translation: CASSLLQGNSYNEQFF. The chain carries TRBV5-6 and TRBJ2-1; possible D gene TRBD1, 6 bases. This CDR3 comprises 16 residues. Trimming removed 4 bases from V and 0 bases from J, with 14 bases in between. The germline CDR1 and CDR2 sequences are SGHDT and YYEEEE.

As DNA, the CDR3 is TGTGCCAGCAGTGAATATGGGGATTCACCCCTCCACTTT. Its translation: CASSEYGDSPLHF. V usage is TRBV25-1 and J usage is TRBJ1-6; D remains ambiguous. Per the germline V gene, CDR1 is MGHDK and CDR2 is SYGVNS. V lost 0 bases and J 8 bases, leaving 5 bases between the germline ends. The CDR3 loop spans 13 amino acids.

This clonotype occurred many times. This chain connects TRBV29-1 to TRBJ1-5; the D gene is possibly TRBD1 (5 bases). With 4 bases removed from V and 8 bases from J, the gap between germline ends came to 12 bases. Germline CDR1 reads SQVTM; CDR2 reads ANQGSEA. There are 12 residues in the CDR3. CDR3 nucleotide sequence: TGCAGCGTTGGGGGCATCAAGGAGCCCCAGCATTTT. Encoded protein: CSVGGIKEPQHF.

This clonotype was detected only a few times. The CDR3, as DNA: TGTGCCTGGTCGGCGGGGCCTAACAATGAGCAGTTCTTC. This codes for CAWSAGPNNEQFF. The chain has TRBV30 and TRBJ2-1; tentative D call: TRBD2 (6 bases). CDR3 length: 13 residues. V lost 5 bases and J 5 bases, leaving 13 bases between the germline ends. Looked up from germline, CDR1 is GTSNPN and CDR2 is SVGIG (reference sequence). The whole variable domain, remainder taken from reference TRBV30 and TRBJ2-1, is SQTIHQWPATLVQPVGSPLSLECTVEGTSNPNLYWYRQAAGRGLQLLFYSVGIGQISSEVPQNLSASRPQDRQFILSSKKLLLSDSGFYLCAWSAGPNNEQFFGPGTRLTVL.

The rearrangement joins TRBV20-1 to TRBJ2-7, with unresolved D. Between the trimmed V and J ends, which lost 4 bases and 3 bases, there was a span of 7 bases. The CDR3 extends over 11 amino acids. The germline gives CDR1 DFQATT, CDR2 SNEGSKA (reference sequence). The CDR3 DNA reads TGCAGTGCTACTACTGGCTACGAGCAGTACTTC. It yields the protein CSATTGYEQYF.

This rearrangement joins TRBV28 to TRBJ1-5; D is possibly TRBD1 (6 bases). The CDR3 consists of 15 residues. V was cut by 5 bases and J by 7 bases, with 18 bases left in between. Germline V gives CDR1 MDHEN, CDR2 SYDVKM. The CDR3 region has the DNA TGTGCCAGCAGTACCGAGACAGGTTCGGGGCAGCCCCAGCATTTT. Its protein is CASSTETGSGQPQHF.

This clonotype is deemed medium-sized. This sequence joins TRBV7-9 and TRBJ1-2; D unresolved. CDR1 is SEHNR, CDR2 FQNEAQ, per germline (reference sequence). The length of the CDR3 is 15 residues. The germline V and J ends were trimmed by 5 bases and 3 bases, with 16 bases remaining between them. CDR3 sequence: CASSTRTLGDYGYTF. The CDR3, as DNA: TGTGCCAGCAGCACCCGTACCTTGGGCGACTATGGCTACACCTTC.

This clonotype is medium-sized within its sample. This chain connects TRBV18 to TRBJ2-5; 10 bases align to TRBD2. From germline, CDR1 is KGHSH and CDR2 LQKENI. V was pared by 3 bases and J by 2 bases, with 3 bases of the junction left unmatched. This CDR3 is built from 15 residues. The CDR3 reads CASSPGLAAQETQYF. CDR3 bases: TGTGCCAGCTCACCTGGACTAGCGGCTCAAGAGACCCAGTACTTC.

The rearrangement links TRBV20-1 to TRBJ2-2, with TRBD2 matching 7 bases. The CDR3 length is 14 residues. V lost 3 bases to trimming and J lost 6 bases; unmatched junction nucleotides: 7. CDR1 and CDR2 (germline): DFQATT, SNEGSKA (reference sequence). The CDR3 bases are TGCAGTGCTAGGGGAGGGCCATCCGCCGGGGAGCTGTTTTTT. Its translation: CSARGGPSAGELFF.

There are many counts of this clonotype. This chain uses TRBV6-5 with TRBJ1-2; perhaps TRBD1 as D (6 bases). This CDR3 comprises 15 residues. V dropped 2 bases and J dropped 8 bases, with 18 bases sitting between them. Per germline, CDR1 MNHEY and CDR2 SVGAGI. The CDR3 region is CASSYDRMDLGGYTF. The CDR3 DNA is TGTGCCAGCAGTTACGACAGGATGGACCTCGGGGGCTACACCTTC.

This clonotype was observed at least ten times. The chain couples TRBV7-2 to TRBJ2-7; D not resolved. CDR1 is SGHTA, CDR2 FQGNSA, per germline. This CDR3 has 13 residues. With 0 bases removed from V and 1 base from J, the gap between germline ends came to 4 bases. The CDR3 loop reads CASSLAGSYEQYF. The CDR3 bases are TGTGCCAGCAGCTTAGCGGGGTCCTACGAGCAGTACTTC.

By frequency in the sample, this clonotype is medium-sized. The V and J genes are TRBV5-4 and TRBJ1-2; the match to TRBD1 covers 8 bases. Losses at the gene ends were 1 base for V and 6 bases for J; bases not matched to a gene: 17. Germline V lookup: CDR1 SGHNT, CDR2 YYREEE (reference sequence). The CDR3 is 18 amino acids. The CDR3 DNA reads TGTGCCAGCAGCTTGCCCCCGTCAGGACAGGGTGCAAACAATGGCTACACCTTC. It codes for CASSLPPSGQGANNGYTF. Full variable domain (remainder filled in from reference TRBV5-4 and TRBJ1-2): ETGVTQSPTHLIKTRGQQVTLRCSSQSGHNTVSWYQQALGQGPQFIFQYYREEENGRGNFPPRFSGLQFPNYSSELNVNALELDDSALYLCASSLPPSGQGANNGYTFGSGTRLTVV.

V and J are TRBV28 and TRBJ1-5, with D possibly being TRBD1 (5 bases). Germline assignment: CDR1 MDHEN and CDR2 SYDVKM. The CDR3 spans 15 residues. The V end was cut by 6 bases, the J end by 3 bases, with 15 bases between. CDR3 sequence: CASSFGQGYNQPQHF. CDR3 coding DNA: TGTGCCAGCAGCTTCGGGCAGGGTTACAATCAGCCCCAGCATTTT. Full variable domain (rest looked up from reference TRBV28 and TRBJ1-5): DVKVTQSSRYLVKRTGEKVFLECVQDMDHENMFWYRQDPGLGLRLIYFSYDVKMKEKGDIPEGYSVSREKKERFSLILESASTNQTSMYLCASSFGQGYNQPQHFGDGTRLSIL.

This clonotype was observed at least ten times. V gene TRBV5-4 combines with J gene TRBJ1-6; D is uncertain. Looked up from germline, CDR1 is SGHNT and CDR2 is YYREEE (reference sequence). V gave up 5 bases and J gave up 0 bases, with 15 bases separating them. The CDR3 consists of 17 residues. The CDR3 spells CASRGSGGGSYNSPLHF. In DNA form, the CDR3 reads TGTGCCAGCAGGGGAAGTGGAGGCGGCTCCTATAATTCACCCCTCCACTTT. The whole variable domain, remainder taken from reference TRBV5-4 and TRBJ1-6, is ETGVTQSPTHLIKTRGQQVTLRCSSQSGHNTVSWYQQALGQGPQFIFQYYREEENGRGNFPPRFSGLQFPNYSSELNVNALELDDSALYLCASRGSGGGSYNSPLHFGNGTRLTVT.

The chain employs TRBV6-1 and TRBJ1-1, with D maybe TRBD1 (5 bases). V was clipped by 6 bases and J by 5 bases, with 13 bases between them. Germline loops: CDR1 MNHNS, CDR2 SASEGT. The CDR3 consists of 13 residues. This CDR3 reads CASSSGTVTEAFF. As DNA, the CDR3 is TGTGCCAGCAGCAGTGGGACGGTGACTGAAGCTTTCTTT.

Relative to its sample, this clonotype is medium-sized (0.01 to 0.1%). The chain recombines TRBV28 with TRBJ1-2, with TRBD1 identical over 12 bases. J gave up 3 bases and V 2 bases, and 13 bases lay outside the gene matches. Looked up from germline, CDR1 is MDHEN and CDR2 is SYDVKM. The CDR3 has 19 amino acids. DNA for the CDR3: TGTGCCAGCAGTTTAGCCCCCACCGGGACAGGGGGCGCCCACTATGGCTACACCTTC. Encoded protein: CASSLAPTGTGGAHYGYTF.

This clonotype is medium-sized. The rearrangement uses TRBV7-2 and TRBJ2-6, with no clear D. The CDR3 has 17 residues. In germline, CDR1 is SGHTA, CDR2 FQGNSA. V shed 1 base and J shed 0 bases, with 10 bases lying between them. For the CDR3, the DNA is TGTGCCAGCAGCTTAGGACTCATGAACTCTGGGGCCAACGTCCTGACTTTC. Amino acids: CASSLGLMNSGANVLTF.

CDR3 loop: CSARDQGAGEQYF. The CDR3 region has the DNA TGCAGTGCTAGAGACCAAGGGGCAGGCGAGCAGTACTTC. V gene TRBV20-1 combines with J gene TRBJ2-7, with D possibly being TRBD1 (5 bases). Germline V lookup: CDR1 DFQATT, CDR2 SNEGSKA (reference sequence). The CDR3 is 13 residues long. V shed 0 bases and J shed 6 bases, with 12 bases lying between them.

This chain links TRBV5-5 with TRBJ2-7, with 9 bases aligning to TRBD1. The germline V gene encodes CDR1 SGHKS and CDR2 YYEKEE (reference sequence). The CDR3 runs to 14 residues. The V and J ends lost 4 bases and 3 bases, in that order; junction bases with no gene match: 5. CDR3 protein: CASSQGQGGYEQYF. The DNA for the CDR3 is TGTGCCAGCAGCCAGGGACAGGGAGGCTACGAGCAGTACTTC.

This clonotype was counted ten times or more. The V call is TRBV7-2, the J call TRBJ1-2, with D unclear. CDR1 is SGHTA, CDR2 FQGNSA, per germline. Between the trimmed V and J ends, which lost 8 bases and 2 bases, there was a span of 6 bases. The CDR3 consists of 11 residues. The CDR3 sequence: CASVKNYGYTF. The CDR3 bases are TGTGCCAGCGTCAAAAACTATGGCTACACCTTC. The whole variable domain, filled in from reference TRBV7-2 and TRBJ1-2, reads GAGVSQSPSNKVTEKGKDVELRCDPISGHTALYWYRQSLGQGLEFLIYFQGNSAPDKSGLPSDRFSAERTGGSVSTLTIQRTQQEDSAVYLCASVKNYGYTFGSGTRLTVV.

V and J are TRBV7-2 and TRBJ2-5; D is possibly TRBD1 or TRBD2 (5 bases each). Germline lookup yields CDR1 SGHTA and CDR2 FQGNSA. The CDR3 spans 15 residues. The V end lost 1 base, the J end lost 4 bases, and 13 bases lay between the germline ends. CDR3 in amino acids: CASSLEPGTAETQYF. The CDR3 coding sequence is TGTGCCAGCAGCTTAGAACCGGGGACGGCAGAGACCCAGTACTTC. Complete variable domain (other parts from reference TRBV7-2 and TRBJ2-5): GAGVSQSPSNKVTEKGKDVELRCDPISGHTALYWYRQSLGQGLEFLIYFQGNSAPDKSGLPSDRFSAERTGGSVSTLTIQRTQQEDSAVYLCASSLEPGTAETQYFGPGTRLLVL.

This clonotype was detected a few times. The chain joins TRBV19 to TRBJ1-5, with D unresolved. The CDR3 extends over 17 amino acids. Trimming cost V 4 bases and J 6 bases, with 22 bases left between them. The germline gives CDR1 LNHDA, CDR2 SQIVND (reference sequence). CDR3 DNA: TGTGCCAGTAGTACCCTGGGAGAATCCCTTCCGAGTCAGCCCCAGCATTTT. Encoded protein: CASSTLGESLPSQPQHF.